The T cell receptor beta chain under discussion was sequenced for a study of T cell responses to AZD1222 COVID-19 vaccine. V dropped 5 bases and J dropped 0; count of bases not matched to a gene: 3. Germline lookup yields CDR1 SEHNR and CDR2 FQNEAQ (reference sequence). This CDR3 region has 14 residues. Concerning this clone: What it recognizes is unknown.

The study's findings and limits: White British ancestry dominated among donors, who included more females, and clonal diversity was possibly underestimated.

Libraries were prepared by immunoSEQ multiplex PCR; TCRdb keeps only in-frame clonotypes and omits some of them. This sample carries around 100,000 clones, 88% of them seen once, and the ten largest clones take 6.5%. The chain uses TRBV7-9 and TRBJ2-7; 8 bases map to TRBD1. The sequencing used peripheral blood, collected 28 days after the second AZD1222 dose. The receptor was derived from an adult who received the AZD1222 COVID-19 vaccine. The CDR3 sequence is CASSPGTGSYEQYF. CDR3 DNA sequence: TGTGCCAGCAGCCCTGGGACAGGCTCCTACGAGCAGTACTTC.